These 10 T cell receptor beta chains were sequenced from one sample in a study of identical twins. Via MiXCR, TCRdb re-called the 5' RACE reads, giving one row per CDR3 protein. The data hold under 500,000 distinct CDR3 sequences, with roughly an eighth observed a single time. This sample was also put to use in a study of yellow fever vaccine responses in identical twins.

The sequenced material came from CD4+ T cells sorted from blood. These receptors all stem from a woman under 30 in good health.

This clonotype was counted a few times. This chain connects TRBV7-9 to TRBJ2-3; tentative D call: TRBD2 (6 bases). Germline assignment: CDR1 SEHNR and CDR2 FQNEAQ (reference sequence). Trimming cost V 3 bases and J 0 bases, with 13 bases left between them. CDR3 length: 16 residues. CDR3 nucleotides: TGTGCCAGCAGCTTGGAAATAGCGGCTAGCACAGATACGCAGTATTTT. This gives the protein CASSLEIAASTDTQYF.

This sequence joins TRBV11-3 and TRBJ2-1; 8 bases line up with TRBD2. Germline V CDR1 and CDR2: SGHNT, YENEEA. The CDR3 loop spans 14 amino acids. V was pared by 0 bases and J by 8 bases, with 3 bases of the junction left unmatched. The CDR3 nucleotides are TGTGCCAGCAGCTTAGAGGCTAGCGGGCATGAGCAGTTCTTC. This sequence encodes CASSLEASGHEQFF.

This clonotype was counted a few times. The CDR3 region has the DNA TGTGCCAGCAGCCAGGGGCATGGACCAAACTATGGCTACACCTTC. Residues: CASSQGHGPNYGYTF. The chain combines TRBV3-1 with TRBJ1-2, with a tentative D call TRBD1 (5 bases). The V gene lost 3 bases and the J gene lost 2 bases, with 13 bases spanning the gap. Germline CDR1 and CDR2: LGHDT and YNNKEL (reference sequence). The CDR3 contains 15 residues.

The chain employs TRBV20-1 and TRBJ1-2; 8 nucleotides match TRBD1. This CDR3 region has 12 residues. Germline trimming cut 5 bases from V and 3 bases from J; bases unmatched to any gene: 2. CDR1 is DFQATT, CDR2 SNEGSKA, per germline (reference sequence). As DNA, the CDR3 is TGCAGTGCTCAGACAGGGGACTATGGCTACACCTTC. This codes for CSAQTGDYGYTF.

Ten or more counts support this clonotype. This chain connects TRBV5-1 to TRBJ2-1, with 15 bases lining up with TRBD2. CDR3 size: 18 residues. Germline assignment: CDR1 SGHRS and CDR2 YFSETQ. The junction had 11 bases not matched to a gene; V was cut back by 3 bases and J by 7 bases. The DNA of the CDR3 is TGCGCCAGCAGCTCGGGACTAGCGGGAGGCCCACACACAAATGAGCAGTTCTTC. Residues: CASSSGLAGGPHTNEQFF.

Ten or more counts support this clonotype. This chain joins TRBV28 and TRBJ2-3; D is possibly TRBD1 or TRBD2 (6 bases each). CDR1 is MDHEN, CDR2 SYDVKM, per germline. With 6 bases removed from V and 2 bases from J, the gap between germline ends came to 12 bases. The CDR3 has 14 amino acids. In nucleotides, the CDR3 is TGTGCCAGCAGCTTAGGGGGGAACACAGATACGCAGTATTTT. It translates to CASSLGGNTDTQYF. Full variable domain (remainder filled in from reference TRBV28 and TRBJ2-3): DVKVTQSSRYLVKRTGEKVFLECVQDMDHENMFWYRQDPGLGLRLIYFSYDVKMKEKGDIPEGYSVSREKKERFSLILESASTNQTSMYLCASSLGGNTDTQYFGPGTRLTVL.

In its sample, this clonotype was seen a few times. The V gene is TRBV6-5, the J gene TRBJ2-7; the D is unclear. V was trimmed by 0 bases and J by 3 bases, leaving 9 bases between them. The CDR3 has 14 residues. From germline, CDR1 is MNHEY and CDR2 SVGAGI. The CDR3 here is CASSYSTLFYEQYF. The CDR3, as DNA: TGTGCCAGCAGTTACTCGACCCTGTTCTACGAGCAGTACTTC.

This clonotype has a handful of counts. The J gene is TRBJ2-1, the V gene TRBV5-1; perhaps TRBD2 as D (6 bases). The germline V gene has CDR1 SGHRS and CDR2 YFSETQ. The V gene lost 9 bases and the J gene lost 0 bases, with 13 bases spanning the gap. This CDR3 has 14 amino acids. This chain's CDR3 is CATGDGSSYNEQFF. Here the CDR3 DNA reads TGCGCCACCGGGGACGGGAGCTCCTACAATGAGCAGTTCTTC.

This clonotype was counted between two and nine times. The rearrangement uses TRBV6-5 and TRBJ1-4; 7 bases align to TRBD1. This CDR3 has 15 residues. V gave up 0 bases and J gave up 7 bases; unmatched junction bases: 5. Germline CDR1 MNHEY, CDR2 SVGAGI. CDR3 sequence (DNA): TGTGCCAGCAGTTACTCAGGGGGCAAGGGTGAAAAACTGTTTTTT. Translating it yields CASSYSGGKGEKLFF.

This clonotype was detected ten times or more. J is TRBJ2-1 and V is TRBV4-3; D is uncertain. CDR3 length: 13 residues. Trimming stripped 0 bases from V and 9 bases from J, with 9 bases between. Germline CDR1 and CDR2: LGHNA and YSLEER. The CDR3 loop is CASSQDLEFEQFF. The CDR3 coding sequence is TGCGCCAGCAGCCAAGATCTCGAGTTTGAGCAGTTCTTC.